This T cell receptor (beta chain) emerged from a study of shared clonotypes between healthy human individuals. In the study overall: The cohort had a couple of women and a few men, ages 18 to 49.

Study outcomes and limitations: The study sampled only blood, and tissue repertoires likely differ.

The method was immunoSEQ multiplex PCR; TCRdb's version includes in-frame clones alone and lacks a portion of them. Counted here are around 2,100,000 clones, less than 95% occurring once; the ten biggest clones make up under 1.5%. Comment on this clone: The target antigen is unknown.

Germline-derived CDR1 and CDR2 are MNHEY and SMNVEV (reference sequence). CDR3 length: 13 residues. The V and J ends lost 3 bases and 8 bases respectively, with 8 bases between them. The naive CD8 population came from CD45RO-negative cells selected for CCR7, without terminally differentiated effector memory CD45RA+ cells. Every donor was a Caucasian adult from Nashville, Tennessee. This TCR came from a man aged 18-30 years in good health. The sample taken for sequencing was naive CD8+ T cells sorted from blood. This chain links TRBV27 with TRBJ1-6; D gene unclear. The CDR3 DNA reads TGTGCCAGCAGTTTTTACAGAGATTCACCCCTCCACTTT. Its protein is CASSFYRDSPLHF.